This TCR beta chain comes out of a study of blood T cells in healthy people across ages. This clonotype was recorded once. Likely a read error: the CDR3 ends without its conserved phenylalanine or tryptophan. In each sample, at least 7 million PBMCs were isolated. This CDR3 has 14 residues. Between the trimmed V and J ends, which lost 0 bases and 4 bases, there was a span of 11 bases. Germline CDR1 SQVTM, CDR2 ANQGSEA. A second about 6 to 11 cycle PCR used barcoded and J-beta primers. MiXCR, applied by TCRdb to the 5' RACE reads, yields one record per CDR3 protein. Of 450,000 to 650,000 distinct CDR3 sequences in the sample, approximately 25% were seen once. This sample also appeared in a second study, on T cells of mothers and their children.

This sequence was found in a boy aged 10-17 years in good health. Sequencing was performed on blood. The chain uses TRBV29-1 and TRBJ2-3; D is undetermined. As DNA, the CDR3 is TGCAGCGTTGAAGACGGCGTTCGGCCAGATACGCAGTATCTT. Translating gives CSVEDGVRPDTQYL.